The 22 T cell receptor beta chains listed next were all sequenced from one sample in a study of glioma-infiltrating T cells. Using RNA template, CDR3s of TCR alpha and beta were amplified with iRepertoire arm-PCR. TCRdb re-called the multiplex PCR reads with MiXCR, one entry per CDR3 protein. The table lists more than 300,000 distinct CDR3 sequences, more than 35% of them singletons. The source material was glioma tissue, nonneoplastic brain tissue, or PBMCs (not recorded which). The receptors originated from a human donor with low-grade glioma or glioblastoma, undergoing nonglioma brain surgery, or in good health (not recorded which).

This clonotype was seen only a few times. This chain joins TRBV27 and TRBJ2-3; tentative D call: TRBD2 (5 bases). Looked up from germline, CDR1 is MNHEY and CDR2 is SMNVEV (reference sequence). Trimming removed 6 bases at V and 10 bases at J, with 17 bases between. The CDR3 covers 13 residues. CDR3: CASSLNSQEAQYF. CDR3 nucleotides: TGTGCCAGCAGCCTAAATTCCCAGGAGGCGCAGTATTTT.

The chain has TRBV12-3 or TRBV12-4 and TRBJ2-3; 7 bases match TRBD2. The CDR3 contains 14 residues. The junction had 9 bases not matched to a gene; V was cut back by 10 bases and J by 2 bases. The CDR3 loop is CATLWSGNTDTQYF. The CDR3 DNA sequence: TGTGCCACCCTTTGGAGCGGGAACACAGATACGCAGTATTTT.

Ten or more counts support this clonotype. This chain uses TRBV28 with TRBJ2-5; D possibly corresponds to TRBD1 (6 bases). V was clipped by 2 bases and J by 9 bases, with 19 bases between them. Germline V gene sequence: CDR1 MDHEN, CDR2 SYDVKM. CDR3 length: 15 residues. The CDR3 DNA follows: TGTGCCAGCAGTTTACCCGGGACACGACGTGCGGCCCAGTACTTC. This translates into CASSLPGTRRAAQYF.

In regard to this clonotype: Being one base from a much bigger clone, this may be a read error. The chain uses TRBV6-2 or TRBV6-3 and TRBJ1-1; no clear D. From germline, CDR1 is MNHEY and CDR2 SVGEGT. The CDR3 covers 10 residues. This CDR3 is CASSYLEDFF. The CDR3 nucleotides are TGTGCCAGCAGTTACTTGGAAGATTTCTTT.

Of note for this clonotype: This could be a read error, since a much larger clone is one nucleotide away. CDR3: CASSLGHRNTEALF. The CDR3 DNA sequence: TGTGCCAGCAGCCTGGGACACAGGAACACTGAAGCTTTATTT. This chain connects TRBV6-1 to TRBJ1-1, with D perhaps matching TRBD1 (6 bases). Per germline, CDR1 MNHNS and CDR2 SASEGT. The CDR3 totals 14 residues.

The V and J genes are TRBV2 and TRBJ2-2, with a weak D call TRBD1 (5 bases). Germline loops: CDR1 SNHLY, CDR2 FYNNEI. V was trimmed by 7 bases and J by 0 bases, leaving 12 bases between them. The CDR3 has 15 residues. The CDR3 spells CASTGQGPNTGELFF. The CDR3 nucleotides read TGTGCCAGCACAGGGCAGGGCCCGAACACCGGGGAGCTGTTTTTT.

As for this clonotype: A much larger clone sits a single nucleotide away, making a read error possible. The chain links TRBV20-1 to TRBJ2-3, with 7 bases lining up with TRBD1. Unmatched junction bases numbered 8, after V lost 1 base and J lost 4 bases. CDR3 length equals 15 residues. Germline values: CDR1 DFQATT, CDR2 SNEGSKA (reference sequence). CDR3 DNA: TGCAGTGCTAGAGCTGCAGGGGGTCAACCAGATACGCAGTATTTT. Residues: CSARAAGGQPDTQYF.

This clonotype was found many times. The J gene is TRBJ1-1, the V gene TRBV19; TRBD1 is a possible D gene (6 bases). Per germline, CDR1 LNHDA and CDR2 SQIVND (reference sequence). The CDR3 loop spans 16 amino acids. Trimming pared 3 bases from V and 5 bases from J, leaving 19 bases between. CDR3 bases: TGTGCCAGTAGTATCCCCATGGGGGGCGAAAATACTGAAGCTTTCTTT. Amino acids: CASSIPMGGENTEAFF. Full variable domain (missing parts from reference TRBV19 and TRBJ1-1): DGGITQSPKYLFRKEGQNVTLSCEQNLNHDAMYWYRQDPGQGLRLIYYSQIVNDFQKGDIAEGYSVSREKKESFPLTVTSAQKNPTAFYLCASSIPMGGENTEAFFGQGTRLTVV.

Worth noting for this clonotype: A much more abundant neighbour one base away suggests this may be a read error. J is TRBJ2-7 and V is TRBV20-1; 7 bases are shared with TRBD1. CDR3 size: 16 residues. CDR1 and CDR2 from the germline V gene are DFQATT and SNEGSKA (reference sequence). The trim removed 4 bases at V and 3 bases at J, leaving 15 bases unmatched. CDR3 bases: TGCAGTGCTATAGGAACAGGGACAGACAATTTCTACGAGCAGTACTTC. It codes for CSAIGTGTDNFYEQYF.

A few counts support this clonotype. This rearrangement joins TRBV28 to TRBJ1-2; D gene unclear. The V gene lost 1 base and the J gene lost 3 bases, with 12 bases spanning the gap. Germline assignment: CDR1 MDHEN and CDR2 SYDVKM. The CDR3 sequence is 15 residues long. The CDR3 coding sequence is TGTGCCAGCAGTTTATTATCCGGTATGGACTATGGCTACACCTTC. It specifies CASSLLSGMDYGYTF.

The rearrangement joins TRBV29-1 to TRBJ1-1; 9 nucleotides agree with TRBD1. Germline V gene sequence: CDR1 SQVTM, CDR2 ANQGSEA. The CDR3 length is 14 residues. The junction had 8 bases not matched to a gene; V was cut back by 7 bases and J by 2 bases. The CDR3 DNA reads TGCAGCGATTGGACAGGGGAGCAAAACACTGAAGCTTTCTTT. As protein: CSDWTGEQNTEAFF.

This clonotype appeared many times. The gene calls are TRBV28 and TRBJ2-5; a weak D match, TRBD1 (5 bases). V dropped 7 bases and J dropped 5 bases, with 11 bases sitting between them. The CDR3 totals 12 residues. Germline V CDR1 and CDR2: MDHEN, SYDVKM. Here the CDR3 reads CASKDSGETQYF. The CDR3 region has the DNA TGTGCCAGCAAAGACAGTGGGGAGACCCAGTACTTC.

This clonotype was found many times. This chain connects TRBV6-5 to TRBJ1-1; D is ambiguous. The CDR3 covers 18 residues. Germline-derived CDR1 and CDR2 are MNHEY and SVGAGI. V was shortened by 2 bases and J by 0 bases, with 19 bases between the two germline ends. The CDR3: CASSYMAGGRLMNTEAFF. CDR3 nucleotide sequence: TGTGCCAGCAGTTACATGGCGGGAGGGAGATTAATGAACACTGAAGCTTTCTTT.

This clonotype has just one count. The chain uses TRBV19 and TRBJ2-1; the D is unclear. Germline V CDR1 and CDR2: LNHDA, SQIVND (reference sequence). V was clipped by 8 bases and J by 0 bases, with 8 bases between them. The CDR3 loop spans 13 amino acids. The CDR3 coding sequence is TGTGCCAGTGTAGGATTCTCCTACAATGAGCAGTTCTTC. It codes for CASVGFSYNEQFF.

CDR3 sequence reads: CAGRVANSGNTIYF. The CDR3 DNA reads as TGTGCCGGCCGGGTGGCGAATTCTGGAAACACCATATATTTT. This chain connects TRBV18 to TRBJ1-3; D gene unclear. Trimming left V 11 bases short and J 1 base short, with 15 bases between. The CDR3 runs 14 residues. Germline V gene data show CDR1 as KGHSH and CDR2 as LQKENI.

On this clonotype itself: One base away lies a much larger clone, so this may be a sequencing read error. The chain links TRBV6-2 or TRBV6-3 to TRBJ1-1; no definite D call. Germline V CDR1 and CDR2: MNHEY, SVGEGT. The CDR3 covers 13 residues. Trimming took off 8 bases at V and 1 base at J, with 11 bases between the two ends. CDR3 sequence reads: CASGRRANTEAFF. In DNA form, the CDR3 reads TGTGCCAGCGGAAGACGAGCGAACACTGAAGCTTTCTTT.

The genes are TRBV6-6 and TRBJ1-5, with a tentative D call TRBD1 (5 bases). The V gene's germline CDR1 is MNHNY and CDR2 SVGAGI (reference sequence). V lost 4 bases, J lost 1 base, and 17 bases lay in between. This CDR3 comprises 17 residues. The CDR3 spells CASSCAPNRTSNQPQHF. CDR3 in DNA: TGTGCCAGCAGTTGCGCACCCAATAGGACAAGCAATCAGCCCCAGCATTTT.

CDR3 residues: CASSLSLAETYEQYF. The CDR3 nucleotides are TGTGCCAGCAGTTTATCCCTAGCGGAGACCTACGAGCAGTACTTC. The rearrangement uses TRBV27 and TRBJ2-7; 7 nucleotides line up with TRBD2. CDR3 length: 15 amino acids. V dropped 0 bases and J dropped 2; count of bases not matched to a gene: 4. Germline V CDR1 and CDR2: MNHEY, SMNVEV (reference sequence).

The chain joins TRBV12-3 or TRBV12-4 to TRBJ1-1; D call uncertain. CDR3 length equals 11 residues. Trimming took 2 bases from V and 7 from J, leaving 5 bases between them. CDR3 loop: CASSLSSEAFF. The CDR3 DNA is TGTGCCAGCAGTTTATCCAGTGAAGCTTTCTTT.

In this sample, this clonotype turned up many times. The chain couples TRBV27 to TRBJ2-7; 11 nucleotides line up with TRBD2. This CDR3 comprises 18 residues. Germline V gene sequence: CDR1 MNHEY, CDR2 SMNVEV (reference sequence). Germline trimming cut 5 bases from V and 6 bases from J; bases unmatched to any gene: 18. DNA of the CDR3: TGTGCCAGCAGTCCGGGACTCAGGGCGCTAGCGGGAGGAACCGAGCAGTACTTC. It yields the protein CASSPGLRALAGGTEQYF.

This clonotype was seen a handful of times. The CDR3 loop reads CASSLRRKNTEAFF. The CDR3 DNA is TGTGCCAGCAGCCTCCGACGGAAGAACACTGAAGCTTTCTTT. This chain connects TRBV5-4 to TRBJ1-1, with D hard to call. The germline gives CDR1 SGHNT, CDR2 YYREEE (reference sequence). The CDR3 consists of 14 residues. V was trimmed by 4 bases and J by 1 base, leaving 11 bases between them. The variable domain in full, completed from reference TRBV5-4 and TRBJ1-1, reads ETGVTQSPTHLIKTRGQQVTLRCSSQSGHNTVSWYQQALGQGPQFIFQYYREEENGRGNFPPRFSGLQFPNYSSELNVNALELDDSALYLCASSLRRKNTEAFFGQGTRLTVV.

This chain connects TRBV28 to TRBJ2-3; 13 nucleotides align to TRBD2. The length of the CDR3 is 20 residues. Losses at the gene ends were 8 bases for V and 4 bases for J; bases not matched to a gene: 21. Germline values: CDR1 MDHEN, CDR2 SYDVKM. This CDR3 is CASCVRTSGRIKIIADTQYF. The DNA of the CDR3 is TGTGCCAGCTGTGTCAGGACTAGCGGGAGAATCAAAATCATCGCAGATACGCAGTATTTT.